The 7 T cell receptor beta chains reported below all come from one sample, sequenced in a study of tumor-infiltrating lymphocytes in oesophageal squamous cell carcinoma. TCRdb re-called the PCR reads through MiXCR, storing one row per CDR3 protein. Of just over 20,000 distinct CDR3 sequences listed, 35% to 45% were seen once; the top ten hold around 10%. The sample comprised esophageal tumor tissue. These TCRs come from a male donor with esophageal squamous cell carcinoma.

The rearrangement joins TRBV6-1 to TRBJ1-2; D is undetermined. The germline CDR1 and CDR2 sequences are MNHNS and SASEGT. V shed 5 bases and J shed 6 bases, with 13 bases lying between them. This CDR3 has 13 residues. CDR3: CASSTWKGDGYTF. As DNA, the CDR3 is TGTGCCAGCAGTACGTGGAAGGGTGATGGCTACACCTTC.

This clonotype is termed medium-sized. The chain combines TRBV7-3 with TRBJ2-7; possibly TRBD1 or TRBD2 for D (6 bases each). The CDR3 spans 14 residues. The germline CDR1 and CDR2 sequences are SGHTA and FQGTGA. The V gene lost 5 bases and the J gene lost 6 bases, with 17 bases spanning the gap. The chain's CDR3 is CASSPGTKGGEQYF. CDR3 bases: TGTGCCAGCAGCCCCGGGACCAAGGGGGGCGAGCAGTACTTC.

This clonotype has just a few counts. The genes are TRBV7-2 and TRBJ2-1, with a weak D call TRBD1 (5 bases). The last part of the DNA fits TRBJ2-5 better; the J call may be wrong. The CDR3 length is 13 residues. From germline, CDR1 is SGHTA and CDR2 FQGNSA. The CDR3 DNA reads as TGTGCCAGCAGCTCAGGGCAAATAGAGACCCAGTACTTC. Amino acids: CASSSGQIETQYF.

The table lists this clonotype with a count of one. The chain employs TRBV10-1 and TRBJ2-3; D is uncertain. The J call is in doubt because the DNA end fits TRBJ2-5 better. Germline lookup yields CDR1 WNHNN and CDR2 SYGVQD (reference sequence). This CDR3 spans 17 amino acids. The CDR3, as DNA: TGCGCCAGCAGTGCCTTCCCCGGACCGACGGATCAAGAGACCCAGTACTTC. This sequence encodes CASSAFPGPTDQETQYF.

This clonotype has at least ten counts. J is TRBJ2-1 and V is TRBV5-1, with 8 bases that match TRBD2. The CDR3 has 18 amino acids. The V gene end was trimmed by 4 bases and the J gene end by 0 bases; junction bases not matched to a gene: 12. Germline V lookup: CDR1 SGHRS, CDR2 YFSETQ. The CDR3 coding sequence is TGCGCCAGCAGCCTGACTACTAGCGGAAGCAGCTCCTACAATGAGCAGTTCTTC. It is translated as CASSLTTSGSSSYNEQFF.

The count of this clonotype is one. This chain joins TRBV7-2 and TRBJ2-5, with 8 bases aligning to TRBD2. The DNA matches TRBJ2-1 better at its end, which makes the J call doubtful. Germline CDR1 and CDR2: SGHTA and FQGNSA. The CDR3 extends over 14 amino acids. CDR3 in amino acids: CASDPGGGYNEQFF. The CDR3, as DNA: TGTGCCAGCGATCCGGGGGGGGGCTACAATGAGCAGTTCTTC.

Concerning this clonotype: This is likely a read error, given that the CDR3 carries no conserved phenylalanine or tryptophan at its end. The DNA is omitted, as the CDR3 cannot be located on it reliably, and the CDR3 follows TCRdb's listing. The chain uses TRBV24-1 and TRBJ2-7; the table's D call of TRBD1 was not tested on the DNA. Germline values: CDR1 KGHDR, CDR2 SFDVKD. The CDR3 is made up of 16 amino acids, end residues included. The CDR3 region is CATSPPTGNYGYTFGS.